This T cell receptor (beta chain) was retrieved from a study of post-analysis software for immune sequencing data (dated by TCRdb to the mid-2010s). Background for the entire study: Disease courses on record covered relapsing-remitting, secondary progressive and progressive-relapsing multiple sclerosis, though some patients had no subtype annotation. The multiple sclerosis patient repertoires were compared with around ten previously published healthy control repertoires from donors aged about 6 to 25 years. A subset of samples was prepared in parallel using single-end sample barcoding, then pooled and co-amplified after Illumina adapter ligation.

Comments on this clonotype: The antigen it binds to is not known. No base-level quality is on record; no much larger clone is a single base apart.

The junction carries 12 bases between V and J, which are trimmed by 6 bases and 0 bases respectively. The CDR3 holds 16 amino acids from the cysteine to the phenylalanine. The sequence is cut down to CDR3 DNA, 48 bases in frame from base 1. Based on the germline V gene, the CDR1 and CDR2 sequences are SGHTA and FQGNSA. General conclusions and limits of the study: Significantly higher frequencies in patients than in controls were found for five or six TRBV segments, including TRBV5-6, TRBV5-1 and TRBV20-1. The multiple sclerosis patient group was slightly younger than the control group. Direct clustering with F measure revealed strong co-clustering of samples prepared in the same batch, which led to a batch-effect correction. Significantly lower normalized Chao1 diversity was found in multiple sclerosis patients than in controls, suggesting substantial peripheral T-cell clonal expansion.

The library was built by means of PCR. Instrument on record: Illumina HiSeq 2500. To reduce PCR and sequencing biases, unique molecular identifiers were built into the TCR beta cDNA libraries. Approximately 500,000 cDNA molecules were obtained per 1 to 10 million input T cells, so each molecule approximated one T cell. The patient libraries were prepared and sequenced using the same protocol as the earlier healthy control dataset. Samples belonging to the same batch were prepared together, multiplexed and sequenced on a shared HiSeq lane. The study's own analysis went as follows. MIGEC was used to process the raw barcoded reads, and molecular identifier groups with only a single read were discarded before consensus assembly and CDR3 extraction. VDJtools was used for post-analysis of the clonotype tables, and diversity was normalized by down-sampling every dataset to the size of the smallest sample. To correct batch-related cross-sample contamination, repertoire overlap clustering matched CDR3 amino acid sequences but not nucleotide sequences. TCRdb reprocessing: public reads trimmed at Q25 with fastp, clones called with MiXCR, in-frame beta chains kept. Merged by CDR3 protein, the rows form single entries marked with the most common genes and DNA. These V and J calls are TCRdb output, not the study's own analysis. The sample records 650,000 to 850,000 distinct CDR3 sequences, roughly 58% of which are singletons. The ten largest clonotypes hold 4.6% of the sample.

To demonstrate the VDJtools post-analysis software, the study profiled TCR beta repertoires from the peripheral blood of 13 young patients with multiple sclerosis. The multiple sclerosis patients were children and adolescents ranging in age from roughly 6 to 16 years. This receptor was taken from a girl aged 5 to 17 with multiple sclerosis. Sequencing was performed on blood. In this chain, TRBV7-2 is recombined with TRBJ1-6, with the D segment identity uncertain. The CDR3 has the sequence CASSPDASSYNSPLHF. The nucleotide sequence is given as TGTGCCAGCAGTCCGGACGCGAGCTCCTATAATTCACCCCTCCACTTT.